These 27 T cell receptor beta chains came from one sample sequenced in a study of shared clonotypes between healthy human individuals. The table came from immunoSEQ multiplex PCR; TCRdb's copy has only in-frame clones and leaves some out. In the table there are just over 2,000,000 clones, over 85% of which are singletons. What was sequenced was naive CD4+ T cells sorted from blood. Subset: CD45RA+ positively selected. The receptor source for this set is a man between 18 and 29 years old in good health.

This clone appeared a single time. V gene TRBV2 combines with J gene TRBJ1-3; tentative D call: TRBD1 (5 bases). The CDR3 runs to 14 residues. V was cut by 7 bases and J by 1 base, with 11 bases left in between. The germline V gene has CDR1 SNHLY and CDR2 FYNNEI. The CDR3 DNA is TGTGCCAGCATGGTCGGGGGTTCTGGAAACACCATATATTTT. It is translated as CASMVGGSGNTIYF.

With regard to this clone: At one end, the junction sequence differs from germline, possibly due to a read error. The chain carries TRBV10-3 and TRBJ2-1, with TRBD1 identical over 7 bases. The CDR3 consists of 13 residues. The germline V gene encodes CDR1 ENHRY and CDR2 SYGVKD. Here the CDR3 DNA reads TGTGCCATCAGTGAGGGACAGGTTTATGAGCGGTTCTTC. The encoded protein is CAISEGQVYERFF.

This clone appeared once. This sequence joins TRBV11-2 and TRBJ2-7; tentatively, D is TRBD1 (6 bases). The CDR3 has 15 amino acids. V lost 0 bases and J lost 7, with 16 bases in between. The germline V gene encodes CDR1 SGHAT and CDR2 FQNNGV. The CDR3 protein is CASSLEYRARSEQYF. CDR3 DNA sequence: TGTGCCAGCAGCTTAGAGTACAGGGCAAGGAGTGAGCAGTACTTC. The full variable domain, with the rest looked up from reference TRBV11-2 and TRBJ2-7, is EAGVAQSPRYKIIEKRQSVAFWCNPISGHATLYWYQQILGQGPKLLIQFQNNGVVDDSQLPKDRFSAERLKGVDSTLKIQPAKLEDSAVYLCASSLEYRARSEQYFGPGTRLTVT.

The rearrangement uses TRBV6-1 and TRBJ1-5, with D possibly matching TRBD1 (5 bases). The germline V gene encodes CDR1 MNHNS and CDR2 SASEGT. The CDR3 has 14 amino acids. Trimming left V 6 bases short and J 3 bases short, with 12 bases between. CDR3 region: CASRGAGLNQPQHF. The CDR3 bases are TGTGCCAGCAGGGGCGCAGGGCTCAATCAGCCCCAGCATTTT.

The gene calls are TRBV25-1 and TRBJ2-7; D is perhaps TRBD1 or TRBD2 (5 bases each). The CDR3 length is 13 residues. Trimming shortened V by 8 bases and J by 2 bases, and 13 bases separated the two germline ends. Germline-derived CDR1 and CDR2 are MGHDK and SYGVNS. The CDR3 here is CASYGTAPYEQYF. The CDR3, as DNA: TGTGCCAGCTACGGGACGGCCCCCTACGAGCAGTACTTC.

The chain carries TRBV18 and TRBJ2-4, with 7 bases matching TRBD1. Germline CDR1 reads KGHSH; CDR2 reads LQKENI. Unmatched junction bases numbered 13, after V lost 2 bases and J lost 3 bases. The CDR3 is made up of 18 amino acids. CDR3 amino acids: CASSPYSPRDSYKNIQYF. In DNA form, the CDR3 reads TGTGCCAGCTCACCATATTCCCCCCGGGACAGCTACAAAAACATTCAGTACTTC.

This chain uses TRBV2 with TRBJ2-2; 8 bases map to TRBD2. Trimming cost V 6 bases and J 1 base; bases outside gene matches: 13. CDR1 and CDR2 (germline): SNHLY, FYNNEI. The CDR3 extends over 18 amino acids. In nucleotides, the CDR3 is TGTGCCAGCAGAATTTTACCCGGGACTAGTGGGAACACCGGGGAGCTGTTTTTT. Protein product: CASRILPGTSGNTGELFF.

V gene TRBV4-1 combines with J gene TRBJ2-5, with TRBD1 matching 7 bases. Unmatched junction bases numbered 12, after V lost 2 bases and J lost 3 bases. The CDR3 is made up of 17 amino acids. Germline lookup yields CDR1 MGHRA and CDR2 YSYEKL. As DNA, the CDR3 is TGCGCCAGCAGCCAATTCCCCGGGACAGAGAAAAAAGAGACCCAGTACTTC. Translation: CASSQFPGTEKKETQYF.

Comments on this clone: This sample also contains other DNA sequences that code for the same CDR3. The rearrangement joins TRBV30 to TRBJ2-2; D call uncertain. The V and J ends lost 0 bases and 2 bases respectively, with 4 bases between them. The CDR3 length is 13 residues. The V gene's germline CDR1 is GTSNPN and CDR2 SVGIG (reference sequence). The CDR3 bases are TGTGCCTGGAGTGTAGGCAACACCGGGGAGCTGTTTTTT. It specifies CAWSVGNTGELFF.

V gene TRBV11-3 combines with J gene TRBJ2-7, with D perhaps matching TRBD2 (5 bases). The germline V and J ends were trimmed by 0 bases and 6 bases, with 15 bases remaining between them. Germline CDR1 reads SGHNT; CDR2 reads YENEEA. CDR3 size: 15 residues. For the CDR3, the DNA is TGTGCCAGCAGCTTAGAGTCCGCTAGCCTGGGCGAGCAGTACTTC. This encodes CASSLESASLGEQYF.

This clone was observed a single time. This chain links TRBV5-6 with TRBJ2-2, with 10 bases that match TRBD2. The CDR3 is 16 amino acids. The ends lost 4 bases at V and 3 bases at J; junction bases unmatched: 6. CDR1 and CDR2 (germline): SGHDT, YYEEEE. The CDR3 DNA follows: TGTGCCAGCAGCCCCAATAGCGGGAGGTACACCGGGGAGCTGTTTTTT. This encodes CASSPNSGRYTGELFF. The whole variable domain, remainder taken from reference TRBV5-6 and TRBJ2-2, is DAGVTQSPTHLIKTRGQQVTLRCSPKSGHDTVSWYQQALGQGPQFIFQYYEEEERQRGNFPDRFSGHQFPNYSSELNVNALLLGDSALYLCASSPNSGRYTGELFFGEGSRLTVL.

The V call is TRBV7-2, the J call TRBJ1-4; D call uncertain. V lost 1 base to trimming and J lost 8 bases, with 14 bases between them. This CDR3 comprises 15 residues. Germline loops: CDR1 SGHTA, CDR2 FQGNSA. This CDR3 is CASSLDGSAGEKLFF. The CDR3 DNA reads TGTGCCAGCAGCTTAGACGGCAGTGCCGGGGAAAAACTGTTTTTT.

The chain carries TRBV11-1 and TRBJ1-1; D remains unclear. The CDR3 has 14 residues. Germline V gene data show CDR1 as SGHAT and CDR2 as FQDESV (reference sequence). Trimming left V 1 base short and J 6 bases short, with 12 bases between. CDR3 sequence: CASSLGSRASEAFF. The CDR3 nucleotides read TGTGCCAGCAGCTTAGGCTCAAGGGCTTCTGAAGCTTTCTTT.

This clone has only one observation. One end of the junction varies from germline; a read error may be responsible. The chain carries TRBV10-3 and TRBJ2-7, with TRBD2 identical over 9 bases. This CDR3 has 14 residues. The germline CDR1 and CDR2 sequences are ENHRY and SYGVKD. This chain's CDR3 is CAIRGGTSSHEQYF. CDR3 coding DNA: TGTGCCATCAGGGGGGGGACTAGCTCCCACGAGCAGTACTTC.

This clone was recorded only once. Other DNA sequences from this sample encode an identical CDR3 as well. The chain carries TRBV30 and TRBJ1-5; no clear D. From germline, CDR1 is GTSNPN and CDR2 SVGIG (reference sequence). CDR3 length equals 15 residues. V was cut by 0 bases and J by 0 bases, with 9 bases left in between. The CDR3 DNA is TGTGCCTGGAGTGTTGGAGGGAGTAGCAATCAGCCCCAGCATTTT. It encodes CAWSVGGSSNQPQHF.

The V and J genes are TRBV2 and TRBJ1-1; D call uncertain. Trimming cost V 7 bases and J 1 base, with 7 bases left between them. CDR3 length equals 12 residues. CDR1 and CDR2 from the germline V gene are SNHLY and FYNNEI. This CDR3 reads CASIKENTEAFF. As DNA, the CDR3 is TGTGCCAGCATAAAGGAGAACACTGAAGCTTTCTTT.

This chain uses TRBV5-1 with TRBJ2-1; 11 nucleotides line up with TRBD2. V trimming: 2 bases; J trimming: 7 bases; junction bases outside the gene matches: 2. CDR1 and CDR2 (germline): SGHRS, YFSETQ. This CDR3 is built from 14 residues. CDR3 protein: CASSFSGGANEQFF. CDR3 bases: TGCGCCAGCAGCTTTAGCGGGGGGGCGAATGAGCAGTTCTTC.

This clone was seen just once. The J gene is TRBJ2-7, the V gene TRBV5-6, with a weak D call TRBD1 (6 bases). Germline CDR1 and CDR2: SGHDT and YYEEEE. The CDR3 contains 13 residues. V gave up 3 bases and J gave up 3 bases, with 10 bases separating them. CDR3: CASSSGHDYEQYF. The CDR3 DNA reads TGTGCCAGCAGCTCGGGACACGACTACGAGCAGTACTTC.

The CDR3 bases are TGTGCCAGCGGGCGGGACTTCGATACGCAGTATTTT. Protein product: CASGRDFDTQYF. The V call is TRBV6-1, the J call TRBJ2-3, with D possibly TRBD2 on 6 matching bases. CDR1 is MNHNS, CDR2 SASEGT, per germline. V was cut by 8 bases and J by 6 bases, with 12 bases left in between. This CDR3 contains 12 residues.

This rearrangement joins TRBV5-4 to TRBJ2-2, with 12 bases that match TRBD2. The V segment lost 0 bases and the J segment 2 bases; nucleotides outside the gene matches: 2. The length of the CDR3 is 17 residues. Germline values: CDR1 SGHNT, CDR2 YYREEE (reference sequence). CDR3 coding DNA: TGTGCCAGCAGCTTGGGACTAGCGGGAGCAAACACCGGGGAGCTGTTTTTT. Protein product: CASSLGLAGANTGELFF.

This chain joins TRBV23-1 and TRBJ2-7; no definite D call. TRBV23-1 is an ORF, with its function uncertain. V was cut by 4 bases and J by 6 bases, with 13 bases left in between. CDR3 length: 13 residues. DNA of the CDR3: TGCGCCAGCAGTCCGAGCCGGCCTCTCGAGCAGTACTTC. It translates to CASSPSRPLEQYF.

V and J are TRBV6-5 and TRBJ2-7, with TRBD2 identical over 9 bases. Germline CDR1 is MNHEY and CDR2 is SVGAGI. The CDR3 has 16 amino acids. Losses at the gene ends were 0 bases for V and 3 bases for J; bases not matched to a gene: 6. The CDR3 is CASSYSGSGSHYEQYF. The CDR3 coding sequence is TGTGCCAGCAGTTACTCGGGTAGCGGGAGTCACTACGAGCAGTACTTC.

The J gene is TRBJ2-3, the V gene TRBV19; D gene uncertain. The CDR3 consists of 11 residues. Trimming stripped 0 bases from V and 5 bases from J, with 0 bases between. CDR1 is LNHDA and CDR2 is SQIVND in the germline V gene (reference sequence). The CDR3 DNA follows: TGTGCCAGTAGTATAGAAGATACGCAGTATTTT. It encodes CASSIEDTQYF.

The rearrangement links TRBV6-1 to TRBJ2-1; no definite D call. Germline CDR1 is MNHNS and CDR2 is SASEGT. The CDR3 spans 15 residues. Trimming took off 7 bases at V and 1 base at J, with 14 bases between the two ends. CDR3 in amino acids: CASTEQPFSYNEQFF. The CDR3 coding sequence is TGTGCCAGCACCGAACAGCCCTTTTCCTACAATGAGCAGTTCTTC.

The chain recombines TRBV19 with TRBJ2-5; TRBD2 might be the D (6 bases). The V end was cut by 5 bases, the J end by 4 bases, with 17 bases between. The CDR3 has 15 residues. Germline values: CDR1 LNHDA, CDR2 SQIVND (reference sequence). CDR3: CASSGTPGGAETQYF. The CDR3 region has the DNA TGTGCCAGTAGTGGGACTCCCGGAGGGGCAGAGACCCAGTACTTC.

Comment on this clone: Additional DNA sequences in this sample encode the identical CDR3. CDR3 amino acids: CASRSNSPLHF. CDR3 DNA: TGTGCCTCGCGCTCCAATTCACCCCTCCACTTT. J is TRBJ1-6 and V is TRBV30, with D unclear. The CDR3 contains 11 residues. With 7 bases removed from V and 7 bases from J, the gap between germline ends came to 8 bases. Per the germline V gene, CDR1 is GTSNPN and CDR2 is SVGIG (reference sequence). The full variable domain, completed using reference TRBV30 and TRBJ1-6, is SQTIHQWPATLVQPVGSPLSLECTVEGTSNPNLYWYRQAAGRGLQLLFYSVGIGQISSEVPQNLSASRPQDRQFILSSKKLLLSDSGFYLCASRSNSPLHFGNGTRLTVT.

V is TRBV6-1 and J is TRBJ2-7; 11 bases are shared with TRBD1. The length of the CDR3 is 15 residues. Germline V gene lookup returns CDR1 MNHNS and CDR2 SASEGT. After removal of 4 bases from V and 3 bases from J, the junction contained 5 bases not matched to a gene. CDR3 sequence (DNA): TGTGCCAGCAGTGTTGGACAGGGGGCCCTCTACGAGCAGTACTTC. Encoded protein: CASSVGQGALYEQYF.